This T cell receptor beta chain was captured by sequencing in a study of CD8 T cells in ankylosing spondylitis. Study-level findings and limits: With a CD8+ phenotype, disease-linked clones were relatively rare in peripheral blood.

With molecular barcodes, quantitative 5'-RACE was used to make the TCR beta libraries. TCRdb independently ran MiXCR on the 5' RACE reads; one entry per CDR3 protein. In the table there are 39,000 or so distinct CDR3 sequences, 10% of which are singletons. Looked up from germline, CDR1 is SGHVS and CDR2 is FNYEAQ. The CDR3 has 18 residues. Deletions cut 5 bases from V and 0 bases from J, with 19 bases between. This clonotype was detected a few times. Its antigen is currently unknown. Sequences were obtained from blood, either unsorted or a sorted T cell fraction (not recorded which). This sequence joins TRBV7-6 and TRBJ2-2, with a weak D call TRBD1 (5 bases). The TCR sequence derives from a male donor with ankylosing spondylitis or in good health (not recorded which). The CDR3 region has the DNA TGTGCCAGCAGCCTTCAAACGCCGGAGACAGCGAACACCGGGGAGCTGTTTTTT. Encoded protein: CASSLQTPETANTGELFF.